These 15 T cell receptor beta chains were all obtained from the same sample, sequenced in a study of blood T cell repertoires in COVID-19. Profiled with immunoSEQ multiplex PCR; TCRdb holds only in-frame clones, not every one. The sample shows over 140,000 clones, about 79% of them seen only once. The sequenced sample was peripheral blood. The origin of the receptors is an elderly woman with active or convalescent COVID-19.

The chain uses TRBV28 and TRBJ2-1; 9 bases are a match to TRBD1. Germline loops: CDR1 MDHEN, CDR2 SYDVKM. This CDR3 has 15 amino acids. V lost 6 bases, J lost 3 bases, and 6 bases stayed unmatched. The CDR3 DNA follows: TGTGCCAGCAGGGGGACAGGGATGGGCTACAATGAGCAGTTCTTC. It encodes CASRGTGMGYNEQFF. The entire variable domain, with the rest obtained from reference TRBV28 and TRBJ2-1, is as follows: DVKVTQSSRYLVKRTGEKVFLECVQDMDHENMFWYRQDPGLGLRLIYFSYDVKMKEKGDIPEGYSVSREKKERFSLILESASTNQTSMYLCASRGTGMGYNEQFFGPGTRLTVL.

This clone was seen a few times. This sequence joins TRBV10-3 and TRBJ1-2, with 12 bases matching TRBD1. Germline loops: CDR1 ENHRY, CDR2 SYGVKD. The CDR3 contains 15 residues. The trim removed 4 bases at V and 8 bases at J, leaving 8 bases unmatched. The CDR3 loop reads CAISGSGTGGRGYTF. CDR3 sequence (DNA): TGTGCCATCAGTGGCTCCGGGACAGGGGGCAGGGGCTACACCTTC.

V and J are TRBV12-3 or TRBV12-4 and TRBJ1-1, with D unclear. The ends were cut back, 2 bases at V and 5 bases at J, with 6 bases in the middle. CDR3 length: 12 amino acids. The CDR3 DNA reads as TGTGCCAGCAGTTTATCGCGGACTGAAGCTTTCTTT. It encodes CASSLSRTEAFF.

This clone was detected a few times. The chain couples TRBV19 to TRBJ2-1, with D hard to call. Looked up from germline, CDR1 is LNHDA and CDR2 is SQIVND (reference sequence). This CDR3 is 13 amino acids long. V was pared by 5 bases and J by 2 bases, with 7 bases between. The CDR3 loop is CASSPPAYNEQFF. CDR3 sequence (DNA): TGTGCCAGTAGTCCTCCGGCCTACAATGAGCAGTTCTTC.

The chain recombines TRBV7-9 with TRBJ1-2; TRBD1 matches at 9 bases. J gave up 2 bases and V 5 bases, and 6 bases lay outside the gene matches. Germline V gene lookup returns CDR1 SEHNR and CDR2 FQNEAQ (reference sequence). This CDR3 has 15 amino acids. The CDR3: CASSLRTGANYGYTF. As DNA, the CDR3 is TGTGCCAGCAGCCTTAGGACAGGGGCAAACTATGGCTACACCTTC.

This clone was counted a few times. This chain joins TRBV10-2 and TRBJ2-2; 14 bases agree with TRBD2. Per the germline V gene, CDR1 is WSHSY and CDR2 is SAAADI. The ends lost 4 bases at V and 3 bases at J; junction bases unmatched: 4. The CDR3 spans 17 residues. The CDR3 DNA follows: TGCGCCAGCAGTGGACTAGCGGGGGGGCCCGACACCGGGGAGCTGTTTTTT. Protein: CASSGLAGGPDTGELFF.

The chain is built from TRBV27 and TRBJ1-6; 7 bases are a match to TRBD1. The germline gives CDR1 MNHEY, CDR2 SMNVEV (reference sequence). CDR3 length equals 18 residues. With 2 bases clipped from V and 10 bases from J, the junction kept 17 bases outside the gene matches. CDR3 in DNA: TGTGCCAGCAGTTTAATGGCAGGGGGAGGCATCAGGGGGTCACCCCTCCACTTT. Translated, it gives CASSLMAGGGIRGSPLHF.

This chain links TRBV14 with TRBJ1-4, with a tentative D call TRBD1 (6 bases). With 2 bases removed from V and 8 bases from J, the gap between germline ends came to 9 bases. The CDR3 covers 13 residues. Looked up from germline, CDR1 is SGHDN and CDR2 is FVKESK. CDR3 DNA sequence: TGTGCCAGCAGCCAATGGACAGACGAAAAACTGTTTTTT. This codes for CASSQWTDEKLFF.

The CDR3 sequence is CASSSQGRFSYEQYF. For the CDR3, the DNA is TGTGCCAGCAGTTCACAGGGAAGGTTTTCCTACGAGCAGTACTTC. This rearrangement joins TRBV27 to TRBJ2-7, with D tentatively TRBD1 (6 bases). CDR1 MNHEY and CDR2 SMNVEV come from the germline V gene (reference sequence). The CDR3 loop spans 15 amino acids. V shed 4 bases and J shed 1 base, with 14 bases lying between them.

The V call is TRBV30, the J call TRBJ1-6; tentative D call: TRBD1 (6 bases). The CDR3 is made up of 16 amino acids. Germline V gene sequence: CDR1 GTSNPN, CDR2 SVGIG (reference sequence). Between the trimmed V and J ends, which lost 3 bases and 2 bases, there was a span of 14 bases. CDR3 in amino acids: CAWRGTGGPYNSPLHF. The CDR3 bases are TGTGCCTGGAGAGGCACGGGGGGCCCCTATAATTCACCCCTCCACTTT.

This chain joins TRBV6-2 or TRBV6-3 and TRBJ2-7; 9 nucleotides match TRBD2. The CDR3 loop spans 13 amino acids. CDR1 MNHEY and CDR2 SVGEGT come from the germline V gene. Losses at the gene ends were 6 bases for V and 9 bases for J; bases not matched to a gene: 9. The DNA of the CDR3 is TGTGCCAGCAGCCGCAGCGGGGGGCCCAGGCAGTACTTC. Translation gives CASSRSGGPRQYF.

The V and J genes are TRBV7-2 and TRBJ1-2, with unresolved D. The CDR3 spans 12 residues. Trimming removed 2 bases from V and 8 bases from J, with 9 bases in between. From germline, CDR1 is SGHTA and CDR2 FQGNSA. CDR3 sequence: CASSLRREGYTF. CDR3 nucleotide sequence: TGTGCCAGCAGCTTACGAAGGGAGGGCTACACCTTC.

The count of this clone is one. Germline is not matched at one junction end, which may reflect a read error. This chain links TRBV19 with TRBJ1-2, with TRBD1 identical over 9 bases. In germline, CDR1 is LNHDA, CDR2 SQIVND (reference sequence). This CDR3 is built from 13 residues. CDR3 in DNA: TGCTCACAGGGGGCCAGCCTTAACTATGGCTACACCTTC. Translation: CSQGASLNYGYTF.

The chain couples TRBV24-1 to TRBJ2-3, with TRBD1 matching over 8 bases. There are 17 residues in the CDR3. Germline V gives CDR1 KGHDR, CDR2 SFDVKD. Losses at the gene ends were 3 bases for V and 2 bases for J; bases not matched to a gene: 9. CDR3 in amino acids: CATSDQKTGELTDTQYF. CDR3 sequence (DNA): TGTGCCACCAGTGATCAGAAGACAGGGGAACTCACAGATACGCAGTATTTT.

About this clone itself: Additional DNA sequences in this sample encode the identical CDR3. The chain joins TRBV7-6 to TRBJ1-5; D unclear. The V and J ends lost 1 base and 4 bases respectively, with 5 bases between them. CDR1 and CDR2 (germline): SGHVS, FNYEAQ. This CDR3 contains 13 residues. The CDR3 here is CASSLGRNQPQHF. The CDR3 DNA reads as TGTGCCAGCAGCTTAGGTAGAAATCAGCCCCAGCATTTT. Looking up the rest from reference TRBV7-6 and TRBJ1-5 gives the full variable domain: GAGVSQSPRYKVTKRGQDVALRCDPISGHVSLYWYRQALGQGPEFLTYFNYEAQQDKSGLPNDRFSAERPEGSISTLTIQRTEQRDSAMYRCASSLGRNQPQHFGDGTRLSIL.